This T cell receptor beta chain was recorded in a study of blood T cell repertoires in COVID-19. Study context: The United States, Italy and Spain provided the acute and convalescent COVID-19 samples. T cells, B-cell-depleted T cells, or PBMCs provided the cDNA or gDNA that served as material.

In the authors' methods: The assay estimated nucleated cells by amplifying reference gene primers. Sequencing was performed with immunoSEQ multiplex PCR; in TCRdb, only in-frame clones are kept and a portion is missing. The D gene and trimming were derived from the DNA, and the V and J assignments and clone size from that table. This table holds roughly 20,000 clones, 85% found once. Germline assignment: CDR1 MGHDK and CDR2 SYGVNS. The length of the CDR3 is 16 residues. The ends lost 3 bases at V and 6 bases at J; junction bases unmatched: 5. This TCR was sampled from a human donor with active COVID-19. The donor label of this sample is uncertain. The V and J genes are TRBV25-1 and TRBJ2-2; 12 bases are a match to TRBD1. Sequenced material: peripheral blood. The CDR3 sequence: CASSDLGQGAPGELFF. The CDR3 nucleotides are TGTGCCAGCAGTGATTTGGGACAGGGGGCGCCCGGGGAGCTGTTTTTT.